These 22 T cell receptor beta chains originate from one sample sequenced in a study of T cells in localized non-small cell lung cancer. Using immunoSEQ multiplex PCR, the repertoire was profiled, and TCRdb retains in-frame clones only, with some absent. The repertoire holds tens of thousands of clones, more than 75% seen once, with less than 5% in the top ten. This sample comprised peripheral blood, obtained before any cancer treatment. These receptors all stem from a male donor at least 60 years old with stage III lung adenocarcinoma.

This clone was seen only a few times. V gene TRBV28 combines with J gene TRBJ1-5; the D is unclear. There are 11 residues in the CDR3. Trimming stripped 2 bases from V and 7 bases from J, with 3 bases between. Germline V gene data show CDR1 as MDHEN and CDR2 as SYDVKM. The CDR3 is CASSLRQPQHF. The CDR3 DNA reads TGTGCCAGCAGTTTAAGACAGCCCCAGCATTTT.

The chain couples TRBV7-2 to TRBJ1-1; D gene unclear. Germline V CDR1 and CDR2: SGHTA, FQGNSA. The CDR3 has 15 residues. V lost 3 bases and J lost 0, with 11 bases in between. The CDR3 loop is CASSFQRSMNTEAFF. CDR3 nucleotides: TGTGCCAGCAGCTTCCAGCGTTCCATGAACACTGAAGCTTTCTTT.

The CDR3 loop is CASSQAPLPGSPLHF. CDR3 coding DNA: TGCGCCAGCAGCCAGGCCCCGTTACCGGGTTCACCCCTCCACTTT. J is TRBJ1-6 and V is TRBV4-1, with D hard to call. Trimming removed 3 bases from V and 9 bases from J, with 15 bases in between. The CDR3 runs 15 residues. CDR1 is MGHRA and CDR2 is YSYEKL in the germline V gene.

The chain uses TRBV10-3 and TRBJ1-5; TRBD1 aligns across 8 bases. Germline V gene lookup returns CDR1 ENHRY and CDR2 SYGVKD. CDR3 length: 15 residues. V shed 10 bases and J 2 bases; nucleotides not matched to a gene: 10. Written as DNA, the CDR3 is TGTGCCAGCTCATTAGGACAGGGAGGCAATCAGCCCCAGCATTTT. It encodes CASSLGQGGNQPQHF.

This chain connects TRBV7-3 to TRBJ1-2; 11 nucleotides match TRBD1. There are 15 residues in the CDR3. Per the germline V gene, CDR1 is SGHTA and CDR2 is FQGTGA. The J segment lost 7 bases and the V segment lost 5 bases, leaving 9 bases of the junction unmatched. CDR3 loop: CASSAVAGTGGGYTF. CDR3 bases: TGTGCCAGCAGCGCCGTCGCCGGGACAGGGGGTGGCTACACCTTC.

The V and J genes are TRBV9 and TRBJ1-6; D call uncertain. The CDR3 extends over 15 amino acids. Germline V lookup: CDR1 SGDLS, CDR2 YYNGEE. Trimming shortened V by 0 bases and J by 7 bases, and 11 bases separated the two germline ends. CDR3 protein: CASSVGQNGNSPLHF. CDR3 nucleotides: TGTGCCAGCAGCGTAGGACAAAACGGGAATTCACCCCTCCACTTT.

V usage is TRBV5-6 and J usage is TRBJ1-1; D gene uncertain. Trimming removed 4 bases from V and 1 base from J, with 11 bases in between. The CDR3 runs to 14 residues. In germline, CDR1 is SGHDT, CDR2 YYEEEE. The CDR3 region has the DNA TGTGCCAGCAGCCCTCTAGGAAGGAACACTGAAGCTTTCTTT. Translating gives CASSPLGRNTEAFF.

The genes are TRBV7-3 and TRBJ2-1; 11 bases are a match to TRBD2. J was trimmed by 1 base and V by 4 bases; bases with no gene match: 9. There are 18 residues in the CDR3. Germline CDR1 and CDR2: SGHTA and FQGTGA. The CDR3 reads CASSSTPSSGGSYNEQFF. The CDR3 DNA reads as TGTGCCAGCAGCTCGACACCTTCTAGCGGGGGGTCCTACAATGAGCAGTTCTTC.

This sequence joins TRBV19 and TRBJ1-4, with TRBD1 matching 8 bases. CDR3 length: 14 amino acids. Germline trimming cut 9 bases from V and 12 bases from J; bases unmatched to any gene: 15. Looked up from germline, CDR1 is LNHDA and CDR2 is SQIVND (reference sequence). The CDR3 coding sequence is TGTGCCAGCAGGACAGGGCCTTTCGTGTGGGAACTGTTTTTT. Its translation is CASRTGPFVWELFF.

The V gene is TRBV6-5, the J gene TRBJ1-1; D unresolved. Germline V CDR1 and CDR2: MNHEY, SVGAGI. V was pared by 6 bases and J by 3 bases, with 11 bases between. There are 13 residues in the CDR3. CDR3 residues: CASRGSPYTEAFF. The CDR3 nucleotides are TGTGCCAGCAGGGGCAGTCCCTACACTGAAGCTTTCTTT.

The chain joins TRBV5-1 to TRBJ2-7, with D hard to call. Per the germline V gene, CDR1 is SGHRS and CDR2 is YFSETQ. Trimming removed 0 bases at V and 1 base at J, with 5 bases between. The CDR3 spans 13 residues. CDR3: CASSLARSYEQYF. CDR3 in DNA: TGCGCCAGCAGCTTGGCCAGGTCCTACGAGCAGTACTTC. The full variable domain, with the rest looked up from reference TRBV5-1 and TRBJ2-7, is KAGVTQTPRYLIKTRGQQVTLSCSPISGHRSVSWYQQTPGQGLQFLFEYFSETQRNKGNFPGRFSGRQFSNSRSEMNVSTLELGDSALYLCASSLARSYEQYFGPGTRLTVT.

The V gene is TRBV5-4, the J gene TRBJ1-1; D gene uncertain. Trimming stripped 0 bases from V and 8 bases from J, with 14 bases between. From germline, CDR1 is SGHNT and CDR2 YYREEE (reference sequence). This CDR3 has 14 residues. The CDR3 DNA sequence: TGTGCCAGCAGCTTGGCCACACAGCCTACCGAAGCTTTCTTT. Its translation: CASSLATQPTEAFF.

CDR3 DNA sequence: TGCGCCAGCAGAGGAGCGGGCACTAGCACAGATACGCAGTATTTT. Translating it yields CASRGAGTSTDTQYF. J is TRBJ2-3 and V is TRBV10-1, with D tentatively TRBD2 (6 bases). The CDR3 length is 15 residues. The germline V and J ends were trimmed by 6 bases and 0 bases, with 13 bases remaining between them. Germline V gene sequence: CDR1 WNHNN, CDR2 SYGVQD (reference sequence).

This chain connects TRBV19 to TRBJ2-3, with 11 bases that match TRBD1. Germline CDR1 and CDR2: LNHDA and SQIVND (reference sequence). Trimming removed 5 bases from V and 4 bases from J; junction bases left unmatched: 2. This CDR3 is 14 amino acids long. CDR3 loop: CASSSGQGADTQYF. In DNA form, the CDR3 reads TGTGCCAGTAGTTCGGGACAGGGGGCAGATACGCAGTATTTT.

Regarding this clone: Other DNA sequences from this sample encode an identical CDR3 as well. The rearrangement links TRBV29-1 to TRBJ1-5; D ambiguous. This CDR3 has 13 amino acids. The germline CDR1 and CDR2 sequences are SQVTM and ANQGSEA. The V end was cut by 4 bases, the J end by 3 bases, with 10 bases between. The CDR3 reads CSVGDGPNQPQHF. The CDR3 region has the DNA TGCAGCGTTGGCGACGGTCCCAATCAGCCCCAGCATTTT.

This sequence joins TRBV5-6 and TRBJ1-1, with a possible D match to TRBD1 (5 bases). CDR1 is SGHDT and CDR2 is YYEEEE in the germline V gene. The CDR3 covers 15 residues. V lost 0 bases to trimming and J lost 5 bases, with 14 bases between them. CDR3 in amino acids: CASSLVSTGGTEAFF. CDR3 DNA: TGTGCCAGCAGCTTGGTTAGTACCGGGGGAACTGAAGCTTTCTTT. Complete variable domain (other parts from reference TRBV5-6 and TRBJ1-1): DAGVTQSPTHLIKTRGQQVTLRCSPKSGHDTVSWYQQALGQGPQFIFQYYEEEERQRGNFPDRFSGHQFPNYSSELNVNALLLGDSALYLCASSLVSTGGTEAFFGQGTRLTVV.

The gene calls are TRBV11-2 and TRBJ2-3; the D gene is possibly TRBD2 (5 bases). CDR3 length equals 13 residues. CDR1 is SGHAT, CDR2 FQNNGV, per germline. V was trimmed by 6 bases and J by 2 bases, leaving 9 bases between them. DNA of the CDR3: TGTGCCAGCAGAATGAGGGCCACAGATACGCAGTATTTT. Amino acids: CASRMRATDTQYF.

The V and J genes are TRBV11-3 and TRBJ2-7; D is possibly TRBD2 (6 bases). The length of the CDR3 is 15 residues. CDR1 is SGHNT and CDR2 is YENEEA in the germline V gene. V shed 1 base and J shed 3 bases, with 13 bases lying between them. The DNA for the CDR3 is TGTGCCAGCAGCTTAGCTGGAGGGTCCCTCTACGAGCAGTACTTC. It specifies CASSLAGGSLYEQYF.

This clone was detected a few times. The chain carries TRBV25-1 and TRBJ2-7; D not certain. Germline V gene lookup returns CDR1 MGHDK and CDR2 SYGVNS. V was clipped by 2 bases and J by 3 bases, with 14 bases between them. This CDR3 is 15 amino acids long. CDR3 residues: CASSEQRGIGYEQYF. The CDR3 DNA follows: TGTGCCAGCAGTGAACAACGTGGAATCGGCTACGAGCAGTACTTC.

The J gene is TRBJ1-2, the V gene TRBV5-1; 7 bases agree with TRBD1. Germline V gene sequence: CDR1 SGHRS, CDR2 YFSETQ. The CDR3 length is 15 residues. Trimming removed 4 bases from V and 4 bases from J; junction bases left unmatched: 10. The CDR3 sequence: CASSTGQVGGYGYTF. The CDR3 DNA follows: TGCGCCAGCAGCACTGGACAGGTCGGGGGCTATGGCTACACCTTC.

This clone was picked up a small number of times. The gene calls are TRBV5-6 and TRBJ1-4; 8 bases match TRBD1. The CDR3 extends over 12 amino acids. Per the germline V gene, CDR1 is SGHDT and CDR2 is YYEEEE. The J segment lost 10 bases and the V segment lost 6 bases, leaving 5 bases of the junction unmatched. The CDR3 bases are TGTGCCAGCACGGACAGGGAGAGAAAACTGTTTTTT. As protein: CASTDRERKLFF.

This clone appeared once. This chain uses TRBV4-1 with TRBJ1-4; D may be TRBD1 (5 bases). This CDR3 has 16 residues. Germline V gene sequence: CDR1 MGHRA, CDR2 YSYEKL. Trimming stripped 4 bases from V and 3 bases from J, with 15 bases between. CDR3 coding DNA: TGCGCCAGCAGCCCAACCTACAGGCAGGCTAATGAAAAACTGTTTTTT. It is translated as CASSPTYRQANEKLFF.